This TCR beta chain was captured in a study of cytomegalovirus exposure and HLA in healthy donors. General study results and limits: Across donors, sequencing depth was assumed by presence/absence analyses to be roughly uniform.

The CDR3 has 13 amino acids. V gave up 10 bases and J gave up 3 bases, with 14 bases separating them. In germline, CDR1 is SGHNT, CDR2 YENEEA. Researchers ran the PCR with 60 Vbeta and 13 Jbeta primers. Method: immunoSEQ multiplex PCR; TCRdb's copy keeps in-frame clones and lacks some. The sample includes fewer than 250,000 clones, approximately 79% of them seen just once. Points on this clone: Its target is not known.

The rearrangement joins TRBV11-3 to TRBJ2-3; tentative D call: TRBD1 (6 bases). Sequenced sample: PBMCs. This sequence was found in a male donor in good health and CMV-seronegative. The CDR3 loop is CATSRTATDTQYF. The CDR3 nucleotides are TGTGCCACCAGTAGGACAGCGACAGATACGCAGTATTTT.